This T cell receptor beta chain is from a study of shared clonotypes between healthy human individuals. Notes on the study in general: Generation probability values for non-shared clonotypes were lower than those for clonotypes shared by all four donors. The study's rarefaction showed incomplete sorted-subset sequencing despite large depth.

This clone is a singleton in its sample. Its specificity is not known. This CDR3 is built from 15 residues. Germline V gene data show CDR1 as SGHRS and CDR2 as YFSETQ. V was cut by 4 bases and J by 3 bases, with 16 bases left in between. Assay runs were performed at deep level. TCRdb keeps only in-frame clones here, not all; method: immunoSEQ multiplex PCR. The sample consists of about 2.4 million clones, around nine tenths of them appearing once. The receptor comes from a man younger than 35 in good health. The sample comprised naive CD4+ T cells sorted from blood. Specified subset: CD45RA+ positively selected. J is TRBJ2-5 and V is TRBV5-1; D could derive from TRBD1 or TRBD2 (5 bases each). CDR3 protein: CASSPTGAKEETQYF. DNA of the CDR3: TGCGCCAGCAGCCCCACCGGGGCGAAGGAAGAGACCCAGTACTTC.